This TCR beta chain was captured in a study of CD8 T cells in Susac syndrome. Study findings and constraints: Susac-specific public clones numbered some 16 in total CD8+ repertoires (and roughly five in CD8+ TEMRA repertoires).

The sequenced target, TCR beta, came from blood CD8+ and CD4+ T cells. Germline V gives CDR1 SGDLS, CDR2 YYNGEE. Losses at the gene ends were 4 bases for V and 5 bases for J; bases not matched to a gene: 10. The CDR3 totals 16 residues. As to this clonotype: The antigen remains undetermined.

When the RNA was reverse transcribed, random hexamers were used with an input of roughly 0.45 to 1 ug. It was immunoSEQ multiplex PCR that amplified TCR beta CDR3 across 54 Vbeta and 13 Jbeta. TCRdb fed the immunoSEQ multiplex PCR reads into MiXCR, producing one record per CDR3 protein. The table lists about 120,000 distinct CDR3 sequences, over 90% of them singletons, with about 0.3% in the top ten. The sequence was obtained from a human donor with Susac syndrome. Sequencing was performed on CD8+ T cells from PBMCs. The genes are TRBV9 and TRBJ2-5, with 11 bases fitting TRBD2. Here the CDR3 reads CASSPGTSGAGETQYF. The CDR3 DNA reads TGTGCCAGCAGCCCCGGGACTAGCGGTGCAGGGGAGACCCAGTACTTC.